This TCR beta chain was sequenced for a study of cytomegalovirus exposure and HLA in healthy donors. Germline lookup yields CDR1 LGHNA and CDR2 YNFKEQ. With 1 base clipped from V and 4 bases from J, the junction kept 5 bases outside the gene matches. The CDR3 runs to 17 residues. In the PCR, 60 Vbeta and 13 Jbeta primers were used. The repertoire was sequenced with immunoSEQ multiplex PCR; TCRdb's copy has only in-frame clones and lacks some. The top ten clones hold 1.3% of a sample with fewer than 250,000 clones, 70% to 90% of them seen once. V gene TRBV4-2 combines with J gene TRBJ2-3; 13 bases are a match to TRBD2. The TCR was taken from a human donor in good health. Material: PBMCs. CDR3 loop: CASSQAGLAGSPDTQYF. The DNA for the CDR3 is TGTGCCAGCAGCCAAGCGGGACTAGCGGGAAGTCCAGATACGCAGTATTTT.